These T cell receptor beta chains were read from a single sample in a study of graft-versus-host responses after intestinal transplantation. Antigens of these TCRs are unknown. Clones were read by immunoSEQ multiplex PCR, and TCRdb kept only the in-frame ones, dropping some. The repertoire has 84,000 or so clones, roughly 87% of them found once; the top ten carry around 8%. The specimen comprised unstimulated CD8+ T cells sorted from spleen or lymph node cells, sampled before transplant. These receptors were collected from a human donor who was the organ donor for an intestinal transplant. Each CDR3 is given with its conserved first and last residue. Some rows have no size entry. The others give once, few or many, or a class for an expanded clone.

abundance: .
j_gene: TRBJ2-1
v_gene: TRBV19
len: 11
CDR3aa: CASKEDNEQFF

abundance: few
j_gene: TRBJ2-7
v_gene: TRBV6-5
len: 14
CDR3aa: CASSEQGAVYEQYF

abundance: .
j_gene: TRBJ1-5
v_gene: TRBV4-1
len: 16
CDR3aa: CASSQVGERSNQPQHF

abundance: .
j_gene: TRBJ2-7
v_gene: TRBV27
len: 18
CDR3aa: CASSSTTLGPRKAYEQYF

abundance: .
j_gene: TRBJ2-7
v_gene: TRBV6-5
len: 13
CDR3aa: CASSPGTGSEQYF

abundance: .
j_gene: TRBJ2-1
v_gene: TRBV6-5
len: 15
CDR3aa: CASRLSSGGYNEQFF

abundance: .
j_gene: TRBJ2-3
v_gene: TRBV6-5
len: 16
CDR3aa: CASSYSKEGIRDTQYF

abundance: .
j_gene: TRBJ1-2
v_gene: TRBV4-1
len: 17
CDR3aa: CASSQSLPDSLNYGYTF

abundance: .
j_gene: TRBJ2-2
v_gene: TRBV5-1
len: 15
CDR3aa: CASSLWGMDTGELFF

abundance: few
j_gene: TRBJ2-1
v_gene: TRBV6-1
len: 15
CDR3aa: CASRDDREVYNEQFF

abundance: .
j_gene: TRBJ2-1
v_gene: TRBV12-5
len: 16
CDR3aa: CASGFGTEGSYNEQFF